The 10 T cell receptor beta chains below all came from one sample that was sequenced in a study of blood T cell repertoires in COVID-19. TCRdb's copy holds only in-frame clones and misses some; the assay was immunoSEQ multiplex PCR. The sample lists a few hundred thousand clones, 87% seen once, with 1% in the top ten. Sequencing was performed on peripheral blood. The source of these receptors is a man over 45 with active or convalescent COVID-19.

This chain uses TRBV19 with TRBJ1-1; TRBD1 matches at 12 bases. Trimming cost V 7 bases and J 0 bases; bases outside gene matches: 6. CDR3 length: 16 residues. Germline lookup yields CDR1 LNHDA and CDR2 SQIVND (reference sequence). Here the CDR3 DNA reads TGTGCCAGTATGGGGGGACAGGGGGCTCTGAACACTGAAGCTTTCTTT. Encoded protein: CASMGGQGALNTEAFF.

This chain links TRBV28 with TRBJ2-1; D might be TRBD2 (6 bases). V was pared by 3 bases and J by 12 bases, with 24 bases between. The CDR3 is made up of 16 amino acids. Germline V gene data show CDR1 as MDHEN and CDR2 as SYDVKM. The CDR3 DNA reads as TGTGCCAGCAGTTTGACGGGGGTCTCCGGGACCCCCGCGCAGTTCTTC. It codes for CASSLTGVSGTPAQFF.

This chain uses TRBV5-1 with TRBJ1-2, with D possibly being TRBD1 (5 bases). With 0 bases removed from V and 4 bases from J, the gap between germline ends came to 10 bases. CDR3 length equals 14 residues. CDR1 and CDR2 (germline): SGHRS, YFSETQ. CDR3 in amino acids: CASSLGDGGYGYTF. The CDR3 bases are TGCGCCAGCAGCTTGGGAGACGGGGGCTATGGCTACACCTTC.

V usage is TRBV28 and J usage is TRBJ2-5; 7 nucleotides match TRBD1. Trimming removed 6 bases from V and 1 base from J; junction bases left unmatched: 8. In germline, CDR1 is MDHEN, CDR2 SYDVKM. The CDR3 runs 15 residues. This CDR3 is CASSRDRGIQETQYF. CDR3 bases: TGTGCCAGCAGCCGGGACAGAGGGATCCAAGAGACCCAGTACTTC. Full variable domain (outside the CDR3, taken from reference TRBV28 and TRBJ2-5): DVKVTQSSRYLVKRTGEKVFLECVQDMDHENMFWYRQDPGLGLRLIYFSYDVKMKEKGDIPEGYSVSREKKERFSLILESASTNQTSMYLCASSRDRGIQETQYFGPGTRLLVL.

CDR3 sequence (DNA): TGTGCCAGTAGTGAGGAGAATAATTCACCCCTCCACTTT. Amino acid sequence: CASSEENNSPLHF. The chain is built from TRBV19 and TRBJ1-6; D is unresolved. The CDR3 totals 13 residues. Trimming removed 5 bases at V and 5 bases at J, with 7 bases between. Germline V gene data show CDR1 as LNHDA and CDR2 as SQIVND (reference sequence).

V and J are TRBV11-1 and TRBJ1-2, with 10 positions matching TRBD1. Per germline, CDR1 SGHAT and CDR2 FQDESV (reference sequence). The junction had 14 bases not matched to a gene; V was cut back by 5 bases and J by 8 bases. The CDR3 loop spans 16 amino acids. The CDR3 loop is CASSRQGAYPGEGYTF. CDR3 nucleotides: TGTGCCAGCAGCCGACAGGGGGCTTATCCTGGGGAAGGCTACACCTTC.

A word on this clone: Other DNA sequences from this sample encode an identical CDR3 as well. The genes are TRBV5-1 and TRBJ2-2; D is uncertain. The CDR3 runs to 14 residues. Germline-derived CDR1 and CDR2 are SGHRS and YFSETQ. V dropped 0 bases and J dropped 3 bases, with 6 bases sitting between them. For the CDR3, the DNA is TGCGCCAGCAGCTTGGTTTCGGACACCGGGGAGCTGTTTTTT. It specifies CASSLVSDTGELFF.

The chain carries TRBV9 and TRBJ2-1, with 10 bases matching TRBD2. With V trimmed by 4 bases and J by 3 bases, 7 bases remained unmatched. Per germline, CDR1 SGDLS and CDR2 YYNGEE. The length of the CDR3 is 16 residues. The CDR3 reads CASSLEIAGGYNEQFF. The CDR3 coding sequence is TGTGCCAGCAGCCTCGAAATAGCGGGGGGCTACAATGAGCAGTTCTTC.

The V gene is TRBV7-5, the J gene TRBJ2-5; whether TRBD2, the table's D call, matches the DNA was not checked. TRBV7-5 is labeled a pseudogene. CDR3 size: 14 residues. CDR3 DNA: TGTGCCCCTATCTCCCGAGAGTACCAAGAGACCCAGTACTTC. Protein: CAPISREYQETQYF.

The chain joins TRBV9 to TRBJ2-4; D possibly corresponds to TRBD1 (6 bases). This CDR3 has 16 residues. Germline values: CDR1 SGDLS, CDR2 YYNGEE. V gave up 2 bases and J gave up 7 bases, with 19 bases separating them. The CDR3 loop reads CASSVEQGGLLNIQYF. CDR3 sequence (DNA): TGTGCCAGCAGCGTTGAACAGGGTGGGCTACTGAACATTCAGTACTTC.